The 27 T cell receptor beta chains below all came from one sample that was sequenced in a study of blood T cell repertoires in COVID-19. Libraries were prepared by immunoSEQ multiplex PCR; TCRdb keeps only in-frame clonotypes and omits some of them. The data contain approximately 250,000 clones, about 82% of them singletons. The sequenced material came from peripheral blood. Every receptor here comes from an older woman with active or convalescent COVID-19.

About this clone itself: This specimen includes other DNA sequences encoding the same CDR3. The chain is built from TRBV7-2 and TRBJ1-2; tentative D call: TRBD1 (6 bases). V dropped 1 base and J dropped 1 base, with 7 bases sitting between them. Per germline, CDR1 SGHTA and CDR2 FQGNSA. This CDR3 comprises 14 residues. In DNA, the CDR3 is TGTGCCAGCAGCTTAGGGACAGTTAACTATGGCTACACCTTC. Protein: CASSLGTVNYGYTF.

The chain couples TRBV12-5 to TRBJ2-7; 14 nucleotides agree with TRBD2. The CDR3 sequence is 17 residues long. Germline loops: CDR1 LGHNT, CDR2 FRNRAP. V lost 1 base and J lost 5; bases outside the gene matches: 7. CDR3 in amino acids: CASGLGIGTSGSDEQYF. In DNA, the CDR3 is TGTGCTAGTGGTTTGGGGATTGGGACTAGCGGGAGCGACGAGCAGTACTTC. Full variable domain (missing parts from reference TRBV12-5 and TRBJ2-7): DARVTQTPRHKVTEMGQEVTMRCQPILGHNTVFWYRQTMMQGLELLAYFRNRAPLDDSGMPKDRFSAEMPDATLATLKIQPSEPRDSAVYFCASGLGIGTSGSDEQYFGPGTRLTVT.

This clone showed up just a few times. V and J are TRBV5-1 and TRBJ2-3; 10 nucleotides align to TRBD2. The CDR3 covers 16 residues. Germline CDR1 and CDR2: SGHRS and YFSETQ. The trim removed 0 bases at V and 5 bases at J, leaving 6 bases unmatched. Written as DNA, the CDR3 is TGCGCCAGCAGCTTGGCTCCTAGCGGGAGTCTAGATACGCAGTATTTT. Amino acids: CASSLAPSGSLDTQYF. The variable domain in full, with the rest retrieved from reference TRBV5-1 and TRBJ2-3, is KAGVTQTPRYLIKTRGQQVTLSCSPISGHRSVSWYQQTPGQGLQFLFEYFSETQRNKGNFPGRFSGRQFSNSRSEMNVSTLELGDSALYLCASSLAPSGSLDTQYFGPGTRLTVL.

This clone came up once. The genes are TRBV5-6 and TRBJ2-1; 8 bases agree with TRBD1. The junction had 15 bases not matched to a gene; V was cut back by 3 bases and J by 7 bases. This CDR3 has 17 amino acids. Germline-derived CDR1 and CDR2 are SGHDT and YYEEEE. This chain's CDR3 is CASSSGVTGALLNEQFF. DNA for the CDR3: TGTGCCAGCAGCTCAGGGGTGACAGGGGCCCTGCTAAATGAGCAGTTCTTC. Complete variable domain (other parts from reference TRBV5-6 and TRBJ2-1): DAGVTQSPTHLIKTRGQQVTLRCSPKSGHDTVSWYQQALGQGPQFIFQYYEEEERQRGNFPDRFSGHQFPNYSSELNVNALLLGDSALYLCASSSGVTGALLNEQFFGPGTRLTVL.

V and J are TRBV18 and TRBJ2-1, with D perhaps TRBD2 (5 bases). V was cut by 0 bases and J by 8 bases, with 11 bases left in between. Per the germline V gene, CDR1 is KGHSH and CDR2 is LQKENI. The CDR3 has 14 residues. The CDR3 DNA is TGTGCCAGCTCACCACCGGCCGAGGGCCATGAGCAGTTCTTC. Translating gives CASSPPAEGHEQFF. The whole variable domain, filled in from reference TRBV18 and TRBJ2-1, reads NAGVMQNPRHLVRRRGQEARLRCSPMKGHSHVYWYRQLPEEGLKFMVYLQKENIIDESGMPKERFSAEFPKEGPSILRIQQVVRGDSAAYFCASSPPAEGHEQFFGPGTRLTVL.

The CDR3 DNA reads as TGTGCCAGCAGTTACGTAGCGGACTATGGCTACACCTTC. The encoded protein is CASSYVADYGYTF. This chain uses TRBV6-6 with TRBJ1-2; no firm D call. This CDR3 has 13 residues. V lost 2 bases, J lost 3 bases, and 7 bases lay in between. The germline V gene encodes CDR1 MNHNY and CDR2 SVGAGI (reference sequence).

This chain connects TRBV5-1 to TRBJ1-4, with a weak D call TRBD1 (5 bases). CDR1 and CDR2 (germline): SGHRS, YFSETQ. CDR3 length equals 15 residues. Trimming took 3 bases from V and 8 from J, leaving 17 bases between them. This chain's CDR3 is CASSSQGIGGEKLFF. The DNA for the CDR3 is TGCGCCAGCAGCTCCCAGGGAATCGGGGGAGAAAAACTGTTTTTT.

This clone was detected once. J is TRBJ2-5 and V is TRBV6-1; TRBD1 aligns across 7 bases. With 1 base clipped from V and 4 bases from J, the junction kept 9 bases outside the gene matches. The CDR3 is 16 residues long. Germline lookup yields CDR1 MNHNS and CDR2 SASEGT. CDR3 sequence reads: CASSEGLGGSGETQYF. For the CDR3, the DNA is TGTGCCAGCAGTGAAGGTCTAGGGGGCTCCGGAGAGACCCAGTACTTC.

The J gene is TRBJ1-4, the V gene TRBV10-2, with 10 bases lining up with TRBD1. The CDR3 sequence is 17 residues long. Per the germline V gene, CDR1 is WSHSY and CDR2 is SAAADI. Germline trimming cut 10 bases from V and 2 bases from J; bases unmatched to any gene: 13. CDR3 sequence (DNA): TGCGCCACCTGGGGAGGGACAGGGGAATCGACTAATGAAAAACTGTTTTTT. Translating gives CATWGGTGESTNEKLFF.

The chain is built from TRBV5-4 and TRBJ2-3; 9 nucleotides agree with TRBD1. Germline V gene lookup returns CDR1 SGHNT and CDR2 YYREEE (reference sequence). With V trimmed by 1 base and J by 2 bases, 5 bases remained unmatched. The CDR3 covers 16 residues. The CDR3 nucleotides read TGTGCCAGCAGCTTGTACAGGGGGCTTATCACAGATACGCAGTATTTT. The encoded protein is CASSLYRGLITDTQYF.

The chain uses TRBV18 and TRBJ1-2, with 7 positions matching TRBD1. V shed 6 bases, J shed 8 bases, and the junction held 12 bases outside the gene matches. This CDR3 is 14 amino acids long. Germline V gene sequence: CDR1 KGHSH, CDR2 LQKENI. The CDR3: CASSPRDSFGGYTF. The CDR3 bases are TGTGCCAGCTCGCCCAGGGACAGCTTCGGGGGCTACACCTTC.

V usage is TRBV7-9 and J usage is TRBJ1-4; D possibly corresponds to TRBD1 (5 bases). The CDR3 has 15 amino acids. The V gene lost 5 bases and the J gene lost 0 bases, with 10 bases spanning the gap. Germline values: CDR1 SEHNR, CDR2 FQNEAQ (reference sequence). CDR3 sequence: CASSPTETTNEKLFF. DNA of the CDR3: TGTGCCAGCAGCCCGACAGAAACAACTAATGAAAAACTGTTTTTT.

The chain carries TRBV7-2 and TRBJ2-3; 10 bases map to TRBD2. The CDR3 spans 15 residues. Germline CDR1 is SGHTA and CDR2 is FQGNSA. V was clipped by 4 bases and J by 4 bases; unmatched bases: 5. CDR3 sequence (DNA): TGTGCCAGCAGCTGGAGCGGGGGGGCTTCAGATACGCAGTATTTT. Amino acids: CASSWSGGASDTQYF. The variable domain in full, completed from reference TRBV7-2 and TRBJ2-3, reads GAGVSQSPSNKVTEKGKDVELRCDPISGHTALYWYRQSLGQGLEFLIYFQGNSAPDKSGLPSDRFSAERTGGSVSTLTIQRTQQEDSAVYLCASSWSGGASDTQYFGPGTRLTVL.

This chain links TRBV7-3 with TRBJ2-1, with D maybe TRBD1 (6 bases). V dropped 1 base and J dropped 4 bases, with 11 bases sitting between them. This CDR3 contains 15 residues. Looked up from germline, CDR1 is SGHTA and CDR2 is FQGTGA. DNA of the CDR3: TGTGCCAGCAGCTTAAGGGTCAGGGGATACAATGAGCAGTTCTTC. Translation: CASSLRVRGYNEQFF.

The chain joins TRBV2 to TRBJ1-1; TRBD1 is a possible D gene (6 bases). The CDR3 has 12 amino acids. Trimming pared 6 bases from V and 6 bases from J, leaving 11 bases between. The germline V gene encodes CDR1 SNHLY and CDR2 FYNNEI. CDR3: CASRTGQAEAFF. The CDR3 DNA is TGTGCCAGCAGAACGGGACAAGCTGAAGCTTTCTTT.

CDR3 nucleotides: TGTGCCAGCAGCTTCAGGGACGAGCAGTACTTC. Its protein is CASSFRDEQYF. The chain has TRBV11-2 and TRBJ2-7; possibly TRBD1 for D (5 bases). With 3 bases removed from V and 5 bases from J, the gap between germline ends came to 5 bases. Germline lookup yields CDR1 SGHAT and CDR2 FQNNGV. CDR3 length: 11 residues.

This chain uses TRBV6-9 with TRBJ2-3, with D perhaps TRBD2 (5 bases). CDR1 is MNHGY, CDR2 SVAAGI, per germline. The CDR3 runs 13 residues. The V gene lost 7 bases and the J gene lost 0 bases, with 8 bases spanning the gap. CDR3 DNA sequence: TGTGCCAGCAACCGGGGTAGCACAGATACGCAGTATTTT. Amino acids: CASNRGSTDTQYF.

The chain joins TRBV19 to TRBJ1-2; TRBD1 aligns across 12 bases. CDR3 length: 16 residues. CDR1 and CDR2 (germline): LNHDA, SQIVND (reference sequence). V dropped 6 bases and J dropped 5; count of bases not matched to a gene: 10. The CDR3 protein is CASSPPGQGAVYGYTF. CDR3 coding DNA: TGTGCCAGTAGCCCACCGGGACAGGGGGCGGTGTATGGCTACACCTTC.

This sequence joins TRBV28 and TRBJ1-5, with D unresolved. CDR3 length: 14 residues. Germline V gene lookup returns CDR1 MDHEN and CDR2 SYDVKM. V shed 7 bases and J shed 3 bases, with 13 bases lying between them. As DNA, the CDR3 is TGTGCCAGCAACCCCGGGGATCACAATCAGCCCCAGCATTTT. Translated, it gives CASNPGDHNQPQHF.

The rearrangement joins TRBV12-5 to TRBJ2-1; no reliable D call. V lost 6 bases, J lost 3 bases, and 3 bases lay in between. The germline V gene encodes CDR1 LGHNT and CDR2 FRNRAP. This CDR3 comprises 11 residues. For the CDR3, the DNA is TGTGCTAGTGGCCTCTACAATGAGCAGTTCTTC. Its protein is CASGLYNEQFF.

This sequence joins TRBV5-1 and TRBJ1-1; weak D call: TRBD1 (5 bases). This CDR3 region has 13 residues. V was trimmed by 4 bases and J by 5 bases, leaving 12 bases between them. Germline loops: CDR1 SGHRS, CDR2 YFSETQ. CDR3 sequence: CASSPGGRTEAFF. CDR3 nucleotide sequence: TGCGCCAGCAGCCCCGGGGGACGGACTGAAGCTTTCTTT.

The chain couples TRBV5-1 to TRBJ2-5; TRBD2 agrees at 7 bases. Germline-derived CDR1 and CDR2 are SGHRS and YFSETQ. The V segment lost 4 bases and the J segment 0 bases; nucleotides outside the gene matches: 9. CDR3 length: 16 amino acids. DNA of the CDR3: TGCGCCAGCAGCCTTCCAAATGGGGGGGACCAAGAGACCCAGTACTTC. Protein sequence: CASSLPNGGDQETQYF.

The chain combines TRBV10-2 with TRBJ2-1; the D is unclear. CDR3 size: 17 residues. Trimming removed 0 bases from V and 0 bases from J, with 12 bases in between. The germline V gene encodes CDR1 WSHSY and CDR2 SAAADI. The CDR3 nucleotides are TGCGCCAGCAGTGAGTCGGCCAGGTCAAGCTCCTACAATGAGCAGTTCTTC. It is translated as CASSESARSSSYNEQFF.

This clone appeared a few times. The V call is TRBV16, the J call TRBJ1-2, with D possibly being TRBD1 (5 bases). This CDR3 contains 14 residues. The germline gives CDR1 KGHSY, CDR2 FQNENV. Trimming took off 4 bases at V and 8 bases at J, with 17 bases between the two ends. CDR3 in amino acids: CASSLIGGKGGYTF. CDR3 coding DNA: TGTGCCAGCAGCCTCATCGGGGGAAAAGGGGGCTACACCTTC.

J is TRBJ1-1 and V is TRBV12-5; D perhaps matches TRBD1 (6 bases). The germline V gene encodes CDR1 LGHNT and CDR2 FRNRAP. The CDR3 length is 14 residues. Between the trimmed V and J ends, which lost 6 bases and 2 bases, there was a span of 13 bases. This chain's CDR3 is CASGGGQLNTEAFF. The CDR3 nucleotides are TGTGCTAGTGGCGGCGGACAGCTTAACACTGAAGCTTTCTTT.

This rearrangement joins TRBV11-2 to TRBJ2-7; 12 nucleotides line up with TRBD2. This CDR3 is built from 15 residues. The V segment lost 0 bases and the J segment 8 bases; nucleotides outside the gene matches: 5. The germline V gene has CDR1 SGHAT and CDR2 FQNNGV. The DNA of the CDR3 is TGTGCCAGCAGCTTAGAGCTAGCGGGGGGGAATCAGCAGTACGTC. Residues: CASSLELAGGNQQYV.

This clone came up once. This chain links TRBV11-2 with TRBJ2-3, with D unresolved. Trimming took 5 bases from V and 0 from J, leaving 9 bases between them. This CDR3 has 14 amino acids. Germline CDR1 SGHAT, CDR2 FQNNGV. This CDR3 is CASSLTVSTDTQYF. The CDR3 coding sequence is TGTGCCAGCAGCCTCACAGTCAGCACAGATACGCAGTATTTT. Variable domain in full (rest from reference TRBV11-2 and TRBJ2-3): EAGVAQSPRYKIIEKRQSVAFWCNPISGHATLYWYQQILGQGPKLLIQFQNNGVVDDSQLPKDRFSAERLKGVDSTLKIQPAKLEDSAVYLCASSLTVSTDTQYFGPGTRLTVL.